Listed here are 29 T cell receptor gamma chains from one sample, sequenced in a study of γδ T cells in repeated Plasmodium falciparum infection. Gammadelta T cells were flow-sorted from PBMC into Vgamma9/Vdelta2+ and Vdelta2-negative populations for bulk analysis. TCRdb reanalysed the multiplex PCR reads with CATT. The profile shows more than 4,000 gamma-chain clones, 3% to 3.5% of them singletons. Sequences were obtained from gamma-delta T cells from blood. These receptors came from a pool of human donors (malaria-infected and uninfected, not separated).

In its sample, this clone was seen many times. This is likely an artifact of a read error, given a far larger clone one base away. The chain combines TRGV9 with TRGJP. The J gene, absent from TCRdb, was called here by matching the DNA to germline. CDR1 and CDR2 (germline): GITISATS, ISYDGTV (reference sequence). V lost 2 bases, J lost 6 bases, and 10 bases stayed unmatched. The CDR3 spans 18 residues. The CDR3, as DNA: TGTGCCTTGTGGGAGGCGCAGGGGAGAGAGTTGGGCAAAAAAATCAAGGTATTT. Protein: CALWEAQGRELGKKIKVF.

About this clone: TCRdb attributes to this sequence the protein of a much larger clone, which differs from the DNA translation at residue 3; a read error is likely, and the protein displayed is translated from the DNA. V is TRGV4 and J is TRGJ1 or TRGJ2. Germline V gene lookup returns CDR1 EGSTGY and CDR2 YDSYTSSV. CDR3 length: 14 residues. The CDR3, as DNA: TGTGCCTCCTGGGATGATTCGAATTATTATAAGAAACTCTTT. This codes for CASWDDSNYYKKLF.

A note on this clone: For this DNA, TCRdb reports the protein of a much larger clone, which diverges at residue 8, most likely from a read error; the protein presented here is translated directly from the DNA. The J gene is TRGJP, the V gene TRGV9. TCRdb offers no J gene call, so here the DNA was matched to germline to obtain one. Germline-derived CDR1 and CDR2 are GITISATS and ISYDGTV (reference sequence). CDR3 length equals 16 residues. Germline trimming cut 2 bases from V and 9 bases from J; bases unmatched to any gene: 7. The CDR3 is CALWEEWGLGKKIKVF. DNA for the CDR3: TGTGCCTTGTGGGAGGAGTGGGGGTTGGGCAAAAAAATCAAGGTATTT.

By proportion, this clone is medium-sized. The rearrangement joins TRGV3 to TRGJP2. The germline V gene encodes CDR1 VTNTFY and CDR2 YDVSTARD (reference sequence). V was pared by 1 base and J by 3 bases, with 5 bases of the junction left unmatched. CDR3 size: 15 residues. CDR3 nucleotide sequence: TGTGCCACCTGGGACAGTCCCGGTAGTGATTGGATCAAGACGTTT. The encoded protein is CATWDSPGSDWIKTF.

This clone was picked up many times. TCRdb's listed protein matches a much larger clone and diverges from this DNA's translation at residue 13, likely through a read error; the protein shown comes from the DNA. The gene calls are TRGV4 and TRGJP1. Germline-derived CDR1 and CDR2 are EGSTGY and YDSYTSSV. The CDR3 totals 16 residues. The CDR3 DNA reads as TGTGCCACCTGGGATGGGTTCCATCACACTGGTTGGTCCAAGATATTT. It yields the protein CATWDGFHHTGWSKIF.

This clone was observed at least ten times. This DNA's translation differs at residue 7 from TCRdb's protein, which comes from a much larger clone; a read error is likely, and the protein shown is translated from the DNA. The V call is TRGV8, the J call TRGJ1 or TRGJ2. CDR1 and CDR2 from the germline V gene are VENAVY and YDSYNSRV. V gave up 0 bases and J gave up 7 bases; unmatched junction bases: 6. This CDR3 is 13 amino acids long. As DNA, the CDR3 is TGTGCCACCTGGGATAGGTGGAGGTATAAGAAACTCTTT. This translates into CATWDRWRYKKLF.

On this clone itself: TCRdb records a much larger clone's protein for this DNA, with a difference at residue 4 that likely arises from a read error; the protein given is the translation of the DNA. This chain connects TRGV9 to TRGJ1 or TRGJ2. The CDR3 extends over 13 amino acids. Germline V gene data show CDR1 as GITISATS and CDR2 as ISYDGTV (reference sequence). The CDR3 nucleotides read TGTGCCTTGCGGGAGACCCCTTATTATAAGAAACTCTTT. It codes for CALRETPYYKKLF.

Remarks on this clone: The protein that TCRdb holds for this DNA derives from a much larger clone and differs from the translated DNA at residue 7, which likely indicates a read error; the protein shown here is translated from the DNA. Other nucleotide sequences in the sample specify the same CDR3. The chain recombines TRGV9 with TRGJP. Assignment of the J gene here rests on matching the DNA to germline, because TCRdb gives none. The germline gives CDR1 GITISATS, CDR2 ISYDGTV (reference sequence). The CDR3 contains 18 residues. The V gene end was trimmed by 0 bases and the J gene end by 6 bases; junction bases not matched to a gene: 8. The CDR3 reads CALWEVRGRELGKKIKVF. Here the CDR3 DNA reads TGTGCCTTGTGGGAGGTGCGGGGGAGAGAGTTGGGCAAAAAAATCAAGGTATTT.

This clone has more than one count but fewer than ten. This chain connects TRGV9 to TRGJP. TCRdb lists no J gene, so it was determined here by aligning the DNA to germline. After removal of 3 bases from V and 9 bases from J, the junction contained 11 bases not matched to a gene. Germline CDR1 reads GITISATS; CDR2 reads ISYDGTV (reference sequence). This CDR3 is 17 amino acids long. CDR3 residues: CALWEHDFRLGKKIKVF. As DNA, the CDR3 is TGTGCCTTGTGGGAGCATGATTTTAGGTTGGGCAAAAAAATCAAGGTATTT.

This clone has more than one count but fewer than ten. The same CDR3 is also encoded by other DNA sequences in this sample. The rearrangement links TRGV9 to TRGJP. Here the J gene was assigned by germline matching of the DNA, as TCRdb has none. Trimming took 0 bases from V and 7 from J; bases not matched to a gene: 9. The CDR3 is 18 residues long. Germline CDR1 and CDR2: GITISATS and ISYDGTV (reference sequence). In nucleotides, the CDR3 is TGTGCCTTGTGGGAGGTGCGGGGCCGGGAGTTGGGCAAAAAAATCAAGGTATTT. This sequence encodes CALWEVRGRELGKKIKVF.

In its sample, this clone was seen a few times. A far larger clone is a single base away, which makes a read error likely. At the DNA level, this CDR3 is encoded by other sequences in the same sample as well. The V gene was identified as TRGV9, while no J gene was called. Germline loops: CDR1 GITISATS, CDR2 ISYDGTV (reference sequence). The CDR3 has 16 residues. The CDR3 DNA reads as TGTGCCTTGTGGGAGAGTCGAGAGTTGGGCAAAAAAATCAAAGTATTT. As protein: CALWESRELGKKIKVF.

This clone showed up just a few times. A far more abundant clone sits one base away, making this likely a read error. The same CDR3 can be traced to other DNA sequences in this sample. The rearrangement uses TRGV4 and TRGJ1 or TRGJ2. The J gene comes from matching the DNA to germline here; TCRdb lacks it. This CDR3 region has 15 residues. CDR1 is EGSTGY and CDR2 is YDSYTSSV in the germline V gene. CDR3 DNA: TGTGCCACTTGGGATGGGCCAGGGGATTATTATAAGAAACTCTTT. Translated, it gives CATWDGPGDYYKKLF.

About this clone itself: This likely came from a read error, as a far larger clone is one base away. It is unclear where the CDR3 begins or ends on the DNA, so no DNA is shown, and the CDR3 is as TCRdb lists it. Other DNA sequences in the sample encode the same CDR3. TRGV9 is the V gene, and the J gene was not called. CDR1 is GITISATS, CDR2 ISYDGTV, per germline (reference sequence). Ends included, the CDR3 has 32 residues. This CDR3 is CALWEVQEIIRNSLAVEQHLLSQVSIGRIQHF.

This clone was observed a few times. A far larger clone is off by one base, so a read error is likely. The sample carries other DNA sequences with the same CDR3. V gene TRGV9 was called; the J gene was not. The CDR3 totals 11 residues. Germline V gives CDR1 GITISATS, CDR2 ISYDGTV (reference sequence). The CDR3 sequence is CALWEVRWWVF. CDR3 DNA sequence: TGTGCCTTGTGGGAGGTGCGCTGGTGGGTCTTC.

This clone was picked up many times. The chain carries TRGV9 and TRGJP. TCRdb records no J gene; here it was assigned by comparing the DNA to germline. Germline CDR1 and CDR2: GITISATS and ISYDGTV (reference sequence). V lost 0 bases to trimming and J lost 6 bases; unmatched junction nucleotides: 5. The CDR3 is made up of 17 amino acids. The CDR3 DNA reads TGTGCCTTGTGGGAGGTGACCCCAGAGTTGGGCAAAAAAATCAAGGTATTT. It translates to CALWEVTPELGKKIKVF.

The sample holds a few counts of this clone. This likely stems from a read error, as it lies one base from a far larger clone. At the DNA level, this CDR3 is encoded by other sequences in the same sample as well. The gene calls are TRGV9 and TRGJP. TCRdb lists no J gene, so it was determined here by aligning the DNA to germline. The V gene's germline CDR1 is GITISATS and CDR2 ISYDGTV (reference sequence). The CDR3 has 17 residues. CDR3 sequence: CALWEVQQELGKKIKVF. DNA of the CDR3: TGTGCCTTGTGGGAGGTACAACAAGAGTTAGGCAAAAAAATCAAGGTATTT.

This clone showed up just a few times. A far larger clone is a single base away, which makes a read error likely. Other DNA sequences in the sample encode the same CDR3. The chain combines TRGV4 with TRGJ1 or TRGJ2. CDR3 length: 15 residues. Per the germline V gene, CDR1 is EGSTGY and CDR2 is YDSYTSSV. CDR3 nucleotide sequence: TGTGCCACCTGGGATGGGCCTTTGAATTATTATAAGAAGCTCTTT. It encodes CATWDGPLNYYKKLF.

This clone was counted between two and nine times. The translation of this DNA and the TCRdb protein of a much larger clone differ at residue 9, probably owing to a read error; the protein shown here is translated from the DNA. The chain uses TRGV2 and TRGJ1 or TRGJ2. CDR3 length: 14 amino acids. Trimming removed 0 bases from V and 9 bases from J; junction bases left unmatched: 11. Germline lookup yields CDR1 EGSNGY and CDR2 YDSYNSKV. Here the CDR3 reads CATWDGRSKTKKLF. DNA for the CDR3: TGTGCCACCTGGGACGGGCGATCGAAGACTAAGAAACTCTTT.

With respect to this clone: The translation of this DNA and the TCRdb protein of a much larger clone differ at residue 7, probably owing to a read error; the protein shown here is translated from the DNA. This chain uses TRGV4 with TRGJ1 or TRGJ2. Germline CDR1 is EGSTGY and CDR2 is YDSYTSSV. The ends lost 4 bases at V and 2 bases at J; junction bases unmatched: 5. The CDR3 runs to 13 residues. Here the CDR3 DNA reads TGTGCCACCTGGGAGCCGGATTATTATAAGAAACTCTTT. It specifies CATWEPDYYKKLF.

A word on this clone: TCRdb has a much larger clone's protein, which differs at residue 3 from the translation of this DNA, likely because of a read error; what is shown is the protein translated from the DNA. This chain uses TRGV9 with TRGJP2. The J gene comes from matching the DNA to germline here; TCRdb lacks it. The CDR3 has 12 residues. Germline CDR1 and CDR2: GITISATS and ISYDGTV (reference sequence). CDR3 residues: CASWEGDWIKTF. For the CDR3, the DNA is TGTGCCTCGTGGGAAGGTGATTGGATCAAGACGTTT.

This clone occurred a few times. TCRdb shows a much larger clone's protein in place of this DNA's translation, and the two differ at residue 4, likely through a read error; the protein shown is translated from the DNA. The V and J genes are TRGV3 and TRGJP2. The length of the CDR3 is 13 residues. Germline CDR1 is VTNTFY and CDR2 is YDVSTARD (reference sequence). Trimming cost V 9 bases and J 6 bases; bases outside gene matches: 10. CDR3: CATRGGGDWIKTF. CDR3 DNA: TGTGCCACCCGGGGGGGAGGTGATTGGATCAAGACGTTT.

For this clone: The amino acid sequence in TCRdb belongs to a much larger clone and departs from this DNA's translation at residue 13, likely a sequencing read error; the sequence shown is translated from the DNA. This chain joins TRGV9 and TRGJP. The J gene, absent from TCRdb, was called here by matching the DNA to germline. Germline V gene lookup returns CDR1 GITISATS and CDR2 ISYDGTV (reference sequence). The CDR3 has 17 residues. CDR3 DNA sequence: TGTGCCTTGTGGGAGGTGACTCAAGAGTTGGGCAAAAGAATCAAGGTATTT. Translation: CALWEVTQELGKRIKVF.

As regards this clone: The protein held in TCRdb is that of a much larger clone and does not match this DNA's translation at residue 3, likely because of a read error; the protein shown is translated from the DNA. CDR3 residues: CASWEAQDQELGKKIKVF. CDR3 nucleotide sequence: TGTGCCTCGTGGGAGGCTCAAGATCAAGAGTTGGGCAAAAAAATCAAGGTATTT. The chain joins TRGV9 to TRGJP. TCRdb supplies no J gene; here it was assigned by aligning the nucleotide sequence to germline. Germline lookup yields CDR1 GITISATS and CDR2 ISYDGTV (reference sequence). CDR3 length: 18 residues.

This clone has only a few counts. TCRdb lists the protein of a much larger clone for this DNA, which differs at residue 3, so this is likely a read error; the protein given here is translated from the DNA itself. The V gene is TRGV3, the J gene TRGJP2. The CDR3 is 18 amino acids. CDR1 is VTNTFY, CDR2 YDVSTARD, per germline (reference sequence). The CDR3 region is CAAWDALPPHSSDWIKTF. The CDR3 DNA is TGTGCCGCCTGGGACGCCCTCCCCCCTCATAGTAGTGATTGGATCAAGACGTTT.

The J gene was not called, though the V gene is TRGV9. Germline-derived CDR1 and CDR2 are GITISATS and ISYDGTV (reference sequence). The CDR3 runs to 15 residues. The DNA of the CDR3 is TGTGCCTGTGACACCGGGGGATCGGAAAAAGCACAACTCTTCTTT. Translation gives CACDTGGSEKAQLFF.

This clone was observed a few times. This likely traces to a read error, being one base from a far larger clone. The same CDR3 can be traced to other DNA sequences in this sample. The chain links TRGV9 to TRGJP. TCRdb offers no J gene call, so here the DNA was matched to germline to obtain one. The CDR3 contains 17 residues. Germline V gene data show CDR1 as GITISATS and CDR2 as ISYDGTV (reference sequence). Trimming at V came to 0 bases and at J to 7 bases, leaving 6 bases not matched to a gene. The CDR3, as DNA: TGTGCCTTGTGGGAGGTGCCACTGGAGTTGGGCAAAAAAATCAAGGTATTT. As protein: CALWEVPLELGKKIKVF.

About this clone: A read error may be the cause here, since a much bigger clone is one base away. No DNA is shown, since the ends of the CDR3 on it are uncertain; the CDR3 is the one TCRdb lists. CDR3 amino acids: CATWDGIIRNSLVVEQHLLSQVSIGRIQHF. A V gene of TRGV5 was called, but no J gene was assigned. A total of 30 residues make up the CDR3, ends included. Germline CDR1 reads VINAFY; CDR2 reads YDVSNSKD.

There are a few counts of this clone. Since a far larger clone is one base different, this is likely a read error. The same CDR3 arises from other DNA sequences in this sample as well. The V segment is TRGV4, and no J call was made. Germline CDR1 and CDR2: EGSTGY and YDSYTSSV. CDR3 size: 11 residues. The CDR3 loop reads CATFKVGKKLF. In DNA form, the CDR3 reads TGTGCCACCTTTAAGGTGGGTAAGAAGCTCTTT.

This clone was picked up a small number of times. A single base is all that separates this from a far larger clone, so a read error is likely. The sample has other DNA sequences that encode this CDR3 too. V gene TRGV9 combines with J gene TRGJP. No J gene was available from TCRdb, and it was assigned here by a germline match of the DNA. This CDR3 is built from 16 residues. Germline V CDR1 and CDR2: GITISATS, ISYDGTV (reference sequence). CDR3 nucleotides: TGTGCCTTGTGGGAGGCCAAAGAGTTGGGCAAGAAAATCAAGGTATTT. This codes for CALWEAKELGKKIKVF.